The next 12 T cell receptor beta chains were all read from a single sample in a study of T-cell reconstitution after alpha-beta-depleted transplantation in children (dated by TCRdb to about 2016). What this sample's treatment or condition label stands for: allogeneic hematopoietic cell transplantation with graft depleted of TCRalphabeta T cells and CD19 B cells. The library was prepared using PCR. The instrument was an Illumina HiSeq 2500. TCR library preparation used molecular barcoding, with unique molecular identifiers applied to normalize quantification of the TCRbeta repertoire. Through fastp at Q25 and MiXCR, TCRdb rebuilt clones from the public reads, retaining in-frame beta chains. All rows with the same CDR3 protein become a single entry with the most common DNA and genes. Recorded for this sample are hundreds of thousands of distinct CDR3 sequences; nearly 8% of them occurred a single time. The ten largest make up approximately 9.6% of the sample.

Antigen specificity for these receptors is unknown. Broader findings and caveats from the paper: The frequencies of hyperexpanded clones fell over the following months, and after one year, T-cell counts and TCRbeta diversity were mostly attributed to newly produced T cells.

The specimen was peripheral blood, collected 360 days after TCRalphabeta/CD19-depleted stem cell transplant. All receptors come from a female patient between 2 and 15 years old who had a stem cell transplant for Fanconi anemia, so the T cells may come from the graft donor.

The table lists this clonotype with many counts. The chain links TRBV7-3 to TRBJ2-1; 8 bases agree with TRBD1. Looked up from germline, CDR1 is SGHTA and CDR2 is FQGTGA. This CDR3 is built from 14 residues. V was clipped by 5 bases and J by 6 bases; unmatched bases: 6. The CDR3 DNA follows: TGTGCCAGCAGCCCACAGGGGGGTGTCAATGAGCAGTTCTTC. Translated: CASSPQGGVNEQFF.

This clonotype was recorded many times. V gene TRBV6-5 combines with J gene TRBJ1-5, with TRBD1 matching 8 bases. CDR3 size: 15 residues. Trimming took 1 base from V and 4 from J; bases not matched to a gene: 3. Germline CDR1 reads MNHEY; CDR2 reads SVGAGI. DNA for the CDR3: TGTGCCAGCAGTTACTGGACAGGGCAGAATCAGCCCCAGCATTTT. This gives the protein CASSYWTGQNQPQHF.

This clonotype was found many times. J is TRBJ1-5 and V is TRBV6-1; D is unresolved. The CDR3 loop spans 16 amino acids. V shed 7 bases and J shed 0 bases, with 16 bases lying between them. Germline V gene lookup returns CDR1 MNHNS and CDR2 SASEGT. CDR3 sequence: CASMDGPYHSNQPQHF. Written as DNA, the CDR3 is TGTGCCAGCATGGATGGTCCCTATCATAGCAATCAGCCCCAGCATTTT.

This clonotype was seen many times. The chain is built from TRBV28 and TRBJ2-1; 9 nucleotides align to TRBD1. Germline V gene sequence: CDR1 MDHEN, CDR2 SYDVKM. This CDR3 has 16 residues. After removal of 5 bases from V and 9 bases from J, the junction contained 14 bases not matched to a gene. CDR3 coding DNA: TGTGCCAGCAGTCATGAACCTCAGGGACAGGGTGGTGAGCAGTTCTTC. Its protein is CASSHEPQGQGGEQFF.

The CDR3 DNA reads TGTGCCAGCAGCACAGACAGGCCCGCTAGGGGTACGCAGTATTTT. This translates into CASSTDRPARGTQYF. This rearrangement joins TRBV27 to TRBJ2-3; D perhaps matches TRBD1 (6 bases). Germline V gives CDR1 MNHEY, CDR2 SMNVEV (reference sequence). CDR3 size: 15 residues. V shed 6 bases and J shed 8 bases, with 21 bases lying between them.

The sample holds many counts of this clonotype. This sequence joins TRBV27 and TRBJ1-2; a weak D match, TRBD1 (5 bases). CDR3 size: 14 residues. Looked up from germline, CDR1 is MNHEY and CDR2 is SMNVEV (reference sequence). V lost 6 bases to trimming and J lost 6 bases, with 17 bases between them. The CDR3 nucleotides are TGTGCCAGCAGCCGAGGGGTTAGAGGGCATGGCTACACCTTC. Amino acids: CASSRGVRGHGYTF.

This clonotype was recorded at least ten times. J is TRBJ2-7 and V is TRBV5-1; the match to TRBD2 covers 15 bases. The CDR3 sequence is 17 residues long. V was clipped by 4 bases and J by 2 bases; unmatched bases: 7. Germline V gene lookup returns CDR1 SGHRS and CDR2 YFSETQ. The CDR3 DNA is TGCGCCAGCAGCCGAGGGACTAGCGGGAGGTGGACCTACGAGCAGTACTTC. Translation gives CASSRGTSGRWTYEQYF.

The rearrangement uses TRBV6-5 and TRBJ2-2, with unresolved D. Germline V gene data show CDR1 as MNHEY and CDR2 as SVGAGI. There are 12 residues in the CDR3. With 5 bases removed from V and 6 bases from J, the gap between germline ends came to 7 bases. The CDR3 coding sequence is TGTGCCAGCAGTCGGGTCTCCGGGGAGCTGTTTTTT. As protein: CASSRVSGELFF.

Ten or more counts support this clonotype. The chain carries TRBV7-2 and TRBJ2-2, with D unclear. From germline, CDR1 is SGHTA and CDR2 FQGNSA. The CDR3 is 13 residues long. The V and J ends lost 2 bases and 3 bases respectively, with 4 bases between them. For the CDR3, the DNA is TGTGCCAGCAGCTTAACCTACACCGGGGAGCTGTTTTTT. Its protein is CASSLTYTGELFF.

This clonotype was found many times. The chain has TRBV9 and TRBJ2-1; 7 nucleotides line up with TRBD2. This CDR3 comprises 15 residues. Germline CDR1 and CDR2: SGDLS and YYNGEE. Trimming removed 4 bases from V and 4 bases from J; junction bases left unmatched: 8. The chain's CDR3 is CASSPSGLVYNEQFF. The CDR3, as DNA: TGTGCCAGCAGCCCCTCTGGACTAGTTTACAATGAGCAGTTCTTC. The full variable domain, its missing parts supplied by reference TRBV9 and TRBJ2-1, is DSGVTQTPKHLITATGQRVTLRCSPRSGDLSVYWYQQSLDQGLQFLIQYYNGEERAKGNILERFSAQQFPDLHSELNLSSLELGDSALYFCASSPSGLVYNEQFFGPGTRLTVL.

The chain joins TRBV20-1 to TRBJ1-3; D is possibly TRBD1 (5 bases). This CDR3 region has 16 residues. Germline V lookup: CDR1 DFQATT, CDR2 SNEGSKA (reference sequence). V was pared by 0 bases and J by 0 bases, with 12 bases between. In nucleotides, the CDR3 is TGCAGTGCTAGAGATGGGACGGCAATCTCTGGAAACACCATATATTTT. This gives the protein CSARDGTAISGNTIYF.

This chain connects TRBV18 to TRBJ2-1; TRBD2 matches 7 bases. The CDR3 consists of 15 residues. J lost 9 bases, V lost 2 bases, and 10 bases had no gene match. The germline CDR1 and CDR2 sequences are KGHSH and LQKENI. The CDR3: CASSPGGTSVVEQFF. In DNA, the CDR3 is TGTGCCAGCTCACCAGGGGGAACTAGCGTCGTTGAGCAGTTCTTC.